The 17 T cell receptor beta chains listed next were all sequenced from one sample in a study of radiation and T cells in renal cell carcinoma. Only in-frame clones appear in the TCRdb table, and some are missing; sequencing was by immunoSEQ multiplex PCR. Of roughly 75,000 clones listed, 82% were seen once; the top ten hold under 6.5%. The time point denotes: blood 2 weeks post-SBRT. Regarding treatment: 15 Gy SBRT to primary tumor, nephrectomy 4 weeks later. This sample comprised blood, obtained from a patient whose treatment included radiotherapy and nephrectomy. The origin of the receptors is a man between 60 and 75 years old with renal cell carcinoma.

The chain employs TRBV4-1 and TRBJ2-5, with D perhaps TRBD1 or TRBD2 (6 bases each). The closer fit of TRBJ2-7 to the DNA end suggests the J call may be wrong. The CDR3 runs to 16 residues. Germline V gives CDR1 MGHRA, CDR2 YSYEKL. CDR3 protein: CASSQVPGVTGYEQYF. The DNA for the CDR3 is TGCGCCAGCAGCCAAGTACCGGGGGTGACAGGCTACGAGCAGTACTTC.

This chain connects TRBV13 to TRBJ2-3, with D perhaps TRBD2 (5 bases). Germline CDR1 reads PRHDT; CDR2 reads FYEKMQ (reference sequence). The CDR3 extends over 16 amino acids. Trimming removed 4 bases from V and 1 base from J, with 15 bases in between. The CDR3 sequence: CASSSGSQYRTDTQYF. CDR3 nucleotide sequence: TGTGCCAGCAGCTCGGGGAGCCAATACCGCACAGATACGCAGTATTTT.

The chain employs TRBV6-6 and TRBJ2-4; 7 bases align to TRBD1. CDR3 length equals 12 residues. Germline loops: CDR1 MNHNY, CDR2 SVGAGI (reference sequence). V gave up 7 bases and J gave up 8 bases; unmatched junction bases: 5. CDR3 loop: CASNRGTDIQYF. The DNA for the CDR3 is TGTGCCAGCAACAGGGGAACGGACATTCAGTACTTC.

J is TRBJ1-1 and V is TRBV28; possible D gene TRBD1, 6 bases. CDR1 and CDR2 from the germline V gene are MDHEN and SYDVKM. V lost 5 bases to trimming and J lost 4 bases, with 11 bases between them. The CDR3 covers 13 residues. The CDR3 loop is CASSTPGATEAFF. The CDR3 DNA follows: TGTGCCAGCAGTACCCCAGGGGCCACTGAAGCTTTCTTT. Filled out from reference TRBV28 and TRBJ1-1, the complete variable domain reads DVKVTQSSRYLVKRTGEKVFLECVQDMDHENMFWYRQDPGLGLRLIYFSYDVKMKEKGDIPEGYSVSREKKERFSLILESASTNQTSMYLCASSTPGATEAFFGQGTRLTVV.

This rearrangement joins TRBV5-3 to TRBJ2-1; D gene uncertain. TRBV5-3 is filed as an ORF, its function uncertain. Trimming cost V 0 bases and J 7 bases, with 17 bases left between them. The CDR3 totals 16 residues. DNA for the CDR3: TGTGCCAGAAGCTTGGCCCGGGCCGGACGCCATAATGAGCAGTTCTTC. It yields the protein CARSLARAGRHNEQFF.

This clone was detected ten times or more. The V gene is TRBV6-6, the J gene TRBJ1-2; D not certain. Trimming removed 0 bases at V and 8 bases at J, with 7 bases between. The CDR3 totals 12 residues. Looked up from germline, CDR1 is MNHNY and CDR2 is SVGAGI (reference sequence). CDR3 nucleotide sequence: TGTGCCAGCAGTTACTCTTCGGGAGGCTACACCTTC. Translated, it gives CASSYSSGGYTF.

This sequence joins TRBV28 and TRBJ1-5; TRBD1 aligns across 11 bases. The CDR3 is 14 amino acids. The junction had 4 bases not matched to a gene; V was cut back by 6 bases and J by 6 bases. Per germline, CDR1 MDHEN and CDR2 SYDVKM. This chain's CDR3 is CASSGQGARQPQHF. DNA of the CDR3: TGTGCCAGCAGCGGACAGGGGGCCCGTCAGCCCCAGCATTTT.

This chain links TRBV5-5 with TRBJ2-7; 10 nucleotides line up with TRBD1. From germline, CDR1 is SGHKS and CDR2 YYEKEE (reference sequence). J lost 5 bases, V lost 4 bases, and 6 bases had no gene match. The CDR3 length is 14 residues. This CDR3 is CASSETGGLDEQYF. In nucleotides, the CDR3 is TGTGCCAGCAGCGAGACAGGGGGCTTGGACGAGCAGTACTTC.

The rearrangement links TRBV7-8 to TRBJ2-7; the match to TRBD2 covers 8 bases. In germline, CDR1 is SGHVS, CDR2 FQNEAQ. V shed 5 bases, J shed 3 bases, and the junction held 3 bases outside the gene matches. The CDR3 extends over 13 amino acids. As DNA, the CDR3 is TGTGCCAGCAGCCCCAGCGGGAGCTACGAGCAGTACTTC. Translated, it gives CASSPSGSYEQYF.

The count of this clone is one. V is TRBV7-8 and J is TRBJ1-2, with TRBD1 matching 8 bases. This CDR3 is built from 16 residues. From germline, CDR1 is SGHVS and CDR2 FQNEAQ. Trimming removed 4 bases from V and 3 bases from J; junction bases left unmatched: 10. Written as DNA, the CDR3 is TGTGCCAGCAGCTATGTCGGGACAGGCGTTGACTATGGCTACACCTTC. It yields the protein CASSYVGTGVDYGYTF.

The CDR3 DNA sequence: TGTGCCAGCAGTGAGGGGTACAACAGGGGCTCTGGAAACACCATATATTTT. Translated: CASSEGYNRGSGNTIYF. The rearrangement uses TRBV6-1 and TRBJ1-3, with 7 bases lining up with TRBD1. V gave up 3 bases and J gave up 0 bases; unmatched junction bases: 8. The V gene's germline CDR1 is MNHNS and CDR2 SASEGT. This CDR3 is 17 amino acids long.

The CDR3 sequence is CASSEDGTDLNQPQHF. The CDR3 region has the DNA TGCGCCAGCAGTGAGGACGGGACAGACCTCAATCAGCCCCAGCATTTT. V usage is TRBV10-2 and J usage is TRBJ1-5; 7 bases match TRBD1. The CDR3 contains 16 residues. Trimming removed 2 bases from V and 3 bases from J; junction bases left unmatched: 7. The germline V gene has CDR1 WSHSY and CDR2 SAAADI.

This clone has only a few counts. V gene TRBV7-9 combines with J gene TRBJ1-1, with D hard to call. Germline CDR1 SEHNR, CDR2 FQNEAQ (reference sequence). The CDR3 is made up of 11 amino acids. The V and J ends lost 5 bases and 5 bases respectively, with 6 bases between them. The CDR3 nucleotides are TGTGCCAGCAGCAGGGCGACTGAAGCTTTCTTT. This codes for CASSRATEAFF. The variable domain in full, with the rest retrieved from reference TRBV7-9 and TRBJ1-1, is DTGVSQNPRHKITKRGQNVTFRCDPISEHNRLYWYRQTLGQGPEFLTYFQNEAQLEKSRLLSDRFSAERPKGSFSTLEIQRTEQGDSAMYLCASSRATEAFFGQGTRLTVV.

This chain links TRBV10-3 with TRBJ2-7; TRBD2 matches 10 bases. Looked up from germline, CDR1 is ENHRY and CDR2 is SYGVKD. The CDR3 is 14 residues long. With V trimmed by 10 bases and J by 7 bases, 13 bases remained unmatched. CDR3 loop: CATLAGAREGEQYF. CDR3 coding DNA: TGTGCCACCCTAGCGGGAGCTCGCGAAGGGGAGCAGTACTTC.

This chain joins TRBV28 and TRBJ2-5, with D maybe TRBD1 (6 bases). Germline lookup yields CDR1 MDHEN and CDR2 SYDVKM. Deletions cut 5 bases from V and 5 bases from J, with 21 bases between. The CDR3 covers 16 residues. The CDR3 DNA reads TGTGCCAGCAGTGCCGAACTTCAGGGGTTCGGCGAGACCCAGTACTTC. Translation: CASSAELQGFGETQYF.

A few counts support this clone. This chain joins TRBV28 and TRBJ1-4, with 9 bases aligning to TRBD1. Germline V gene lookup returns CDR1 MDHEN and CDR2 SYDVKM. The CDR3 sequence is 16 residues long. The V and J ends lost 3 bases and 6 bases, in that order; junction bases with no gene match: 8. The CDR3 loop reads CASSFLTGGRDEKLFF. CDR3 coding DNA: TGTGCCAGCAGTTTCCTAACAGGGGGCAGGGATGAAAAACTGTTTTTT.

This clone was counted between two and nine times. This chain uses TRBV19 with TRBJ1-4; 11 positions agree with TRBD1. The germline V gene has CDR1 LNHDA and CDR2 SQIVND (reference sequence). V shed 5 bases, J shed 7 bases, and the junction held 6 bases outside the gene matches. The CDR3 extends over 15 amino acids. CDR3 in amino acids: CASSPAGTGGEKLFF. CDR3 coding DNA: TGTGCCAGTAGTCCGGCCGGGACAGGGGGTGAAAAACTGTTTTTT.